One sample yielded the 13 T cell receptor beta chains listed below, sequenced in a study of cytomegalovirus exposure and HLA in healthy donors. Amplification used 60 Vbeta primers and 13 Jbeta primers. Measured with immunoSEQ multiplex PCR; TCRdb has only the in-frame clones, and not every one. In the table there are 210,000 or so clones, just over 75% of which are singletons. Sequencing input: PBMCs. Receptor source: a woman aged 60 to 75 in good health and CMV-seropositive.

V is TRBV2 and J is TRBJ2-5, with D perhaps matching TRBD2 (6 bases). This CDR3 is 15 amino acids long. Germline V gives CDR1 SNHLY, CDR2 FYNNEI. Trimming left V 4 bases short and J 4 bases short, with 16 bases between. This CDR3 reads CASSGGTAPIETQYF. Written as DNA, the CDR3 is TGTGCCAGCAGTGGAGGGACTGCCCCGATAGAGACCCAGTACTTC.

The gene calls are TRBV29-1 and TRBJ2-1; the match to TRBD2 covers 12 bases. The CDR3 sequence is 15 residues long. J lost 5 bases, V lost 5 bases, and 7 bases had no gene match. The germline V gene has CDR1 SQVTM and CDR2 ANQGSEA. Here the CDR3 DNA reads TGCAGCGTTACCCTTGGACTAGCGGGGAACAATGAGCAGTTCTTC. The encoded protein is CSVTLGLAGNNEQFF.

The rearrangement links TRBV30 to TRBJ1-2, with 9 bases fitting TRBD1. Looked up from germline, CDR1 is GTSNPN and CDR2 is SVGIG (reference sequence). The CDR3 covers 16 residues. With V trimmed by 0 bases and J by 3 bases, 8 bases remained unmatched. CDR3 nucleotides: TGTGCCTGGAGTGTACTTGGACAGGGGACGGACTATGGCTACACCTTC. It encodes CAWSVLGQGTDYGYTF.

In the case of this clone: The junction differs from germline at one of its ends, possibly a read error. This chain links TRBV7-9 with TRBJ2-6, with D possibly being TRBD2 (6 bases). This CDR3 has 16 amino acids. The germline V gene encodes CDR1 SEHNR and CDR2 FQNEAQ (reference sequence). Here the CDR3 reads CSSSSPPGVGANVLTF. The CDR3, as DNA: TGTTCCAGCAGCTCCCCCCCGGGGGTTGGGGCCAACGTCCTGACTTTC.

This clone was seen only once. V gene TRBV30 combines with J gene TRBJ2-3, with 12 bases lining up with TRBD2. The V gene's germline CDR1 is GTSNPN and CDR2 SVGIG (reference sequence). CDR3 size: 14 residues. Trimming removed 8 bases from V and 6 bases from J; junction bases left unmatched: 9. CDR3 DNA: TGTGCCCAAAGCCCGACTAGCGGGGGCGATACGCAGTATTTT. Its protein is CAQSPTSGGDTQYF.

The V call is TRBV19, the J call TRBJ1-3; no firm D call. CDR3 length equals 16 residues. Germline V gene lookup returns CDR1 LNHDA and CDR2 SQIVND (reference sequence). Trimming removed 3 bases from V and 0 bases from J, with 12 bases in between. The CDR3 sequence is CASSMETPRSGNTIYF. For the CDR3, the DNA is TGTGCCAGTAGTATGGAGACTCCCCGCTCTGGAAACACCATATATTTT.

The chain carries TRBV7-9 and TRBJ1-5; D is unresolved. V dropped 4 bases and J dropped 9 bases, with 13 bases sitting between them. CDR1 SEHNR and CDR2 FQNEAQ come from the germline V gene (reference sequence). This CDR3 spans 13 amino acids. CDR3 nucleotides: TGTGCCAGCAGCTATTACACCCCCCGGCCCCAGCATTTT. This encodes CASSYYTPRPQHF. Together with reference TRBV7-9 and TRBJ1-5, the CDR3 gives the full variable domain: DTGVSQNPRHKITKRGQNVTFRCDPISEHNRLYWYRQTLGQGPEFLTYFQNEAQLEKSRLLSDRFSAERPKGSFSTLEIQRTEQGDSAMYLCASSYYTPRPQHFGDGTRLSIL.

The chain carries TRBV6-5 and TRBJ1-1; maybe TRBD1 (5 bases). Germline V gene sequence: CDR1 MNHEY, CDR2 SVGAGI. Trimming left V 6 bases short and J 1 base short, with 15 bases between. This CDR3 has 15 residues. CDR3 bases: TGTGCCAGCAGGACCGGGGGGTCATCGAACACTGAAGCTTTCTTT. This translates into CASRTGGSSNTEAFF.

V gene TRBV10-3 combines with J gene TRBJ1-1; a possible D gene is TRBD1 (6 bases). Trimming shortened V by 11 bases and J by 0 bases, and 13 bases separated the two germline ends. Germline V gene sequence: CDR1 ENHRY, CDR2 SYGVKD. CDR3 length: 13 amino acids. CDR3 in amino acids: CASTQGMNTEAFF. In nucleotides, the CDR3 is TGTGCCTCTACACAGGGTATGAACACTGAAGCTTTCTTT.

This rearrangement joins TRBV7-2 to TRBJ2-1; TRBD1 aligns across 8 bases. The CDR3 has 15 amino acids. V shed 5 bases, J shed 7 bases, and the junction held 10 bases outside the gene matches. Germline lookup yields CDR1 SGHTA and CDR2 FQGNSA. CDR3 in amino acids: CASSPQSGGANEQFF. In DNA, the CDR3 is TGTGCCAGCAGCCCTCAATCAGGGGGCGCGAATGAGCAGTTCTTC.

This clone has just a few counts. V usage is TRBV21-1 and J usage is TRBJ2-1; TRBD2, as called in the table, went unchecked against the DNA. TRBV21-1 is listed as a pseudogene. The CDR3 consists of 18 residues. The CDR3 nucleotides are TGTGCCAGCAGCAAAAGACTAGCGGGAGGGAGCTCCTACAATGAGCAGTTCTTC. Amino acids: CASSKRLAGGSSYNEQFF.

The gene calls are TRBV4-1 and TRBJ2-2; 7 bases align to TRBD2. This CDR3 contains 15 residues. Looked up from germline, CDR1 is MGHRA and CDR2 is YSYEKL. Trimming took 6 bases from V and 4 from J; bases not matched to a gene: 8. CDR3 protein: CASRQTSVLTGELFF. In DNA, the CDR3 is TGCGCCAGCAGACAAACTAGCGTACTCACCGGGGAGCTGTTTTTT.

CDR3 coding DNA: TGTGCCAGCAGCCCCAGGGAGGAATATGGCTACACCTTC. This gives the protein CASSPREEYGYTF. V usage is TRBV6-1 and J usage is TRBJ1-2, with D tentatively TRBD1 (5 bases). Germline values: CDR1 MNHNS, CDR2 SASEGT. The length of the CDR3 is 13 residues. Trimming stripped 6 bases from V and 5 bases from J, with 13 bases between.